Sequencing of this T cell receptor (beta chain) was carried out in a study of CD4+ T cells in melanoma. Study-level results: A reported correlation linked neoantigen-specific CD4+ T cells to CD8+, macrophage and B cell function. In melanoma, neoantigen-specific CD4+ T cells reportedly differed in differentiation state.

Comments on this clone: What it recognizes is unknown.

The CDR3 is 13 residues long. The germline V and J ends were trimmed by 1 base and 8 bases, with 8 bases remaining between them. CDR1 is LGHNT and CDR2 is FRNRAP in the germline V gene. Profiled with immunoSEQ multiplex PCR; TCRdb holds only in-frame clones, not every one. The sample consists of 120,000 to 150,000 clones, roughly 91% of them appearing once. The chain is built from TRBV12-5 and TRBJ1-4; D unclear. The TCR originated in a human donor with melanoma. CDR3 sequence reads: CASGLEPKEKLFF. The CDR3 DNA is TGTGCTAGTGGTTTGGAGCCGAAGGAAAAACTGTTTTTT. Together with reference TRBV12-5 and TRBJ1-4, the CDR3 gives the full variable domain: DARVTQTPRHKVTEMGQEVTMRCQPILGHNTVFWYRQTMMQGLELLAYFRNRAPLDDSGMPKDRFSAEMPDATLATLKIQPSEPRDSAVYFCASGLEPKEKLFFGSGTQLSVL.